What follows describes a single T cell receptor (beta chain). No antigen is known for it. These data are taken from a study of T cell clonotyping in hematopoietic cell transplantation. V gave up 4 bases and J gave up 1 base, with 10 bases separating them. The CDR3 spans 14 residues. CDR1 ENHRY and CDR2 SYGVKD come from the germline V gene. Broader study findings: Graft donor and pretransplant recipient Inverse Simpson Index values predicted broader posttransplant TCR diversity.

Sequencing used immunoSEQ multiplex PCR; TCRdb keeps in-frame clones, though not all of them. There are 10,000 to 15,000 clones in the sample; around nine tenths occur only once, and less than 9% lies in the top ten. Sequenced material: PBMCs, taken 100 days after allogeneic stem cell transplant. This chain links TRBV10-3 with TRBJ2-5; D may be TRBD2 (7 bases). The receptor comes from a female patient in her fifties or sixties who had an allogeneic stem cell transplant from an unrelated donor, so the T cells may come from the graft donor. Some clones in this sample may be carry-over from other donors' samples. CDR3: CAISGGGGQETQYF. CDR3 nucleotides: TGTGCCATCAGTGGGGGAGGGGGCCAAGAGACCCAGTACTTC.